The 30 T cell receptor beta chains below come from one sample, sequenced in a study of beta chain features in type 1 diabetes. The entirety of the isolated RNA underwent reverse transcription, so expressed TCRB transcripts were sequenced. Sequencing used immunoSEQ multiplex PCR; TCRdb keeps in-frame clones, though not all of them. Of about 400,000 clones in the sample, roughly 13% were seen once. Input material: naive CD4+ T cells from blood. The receptors were gathered from a young man in good health.

This clone was detected a few times. V gene TRBV19 combines with J gene TRBJ1-4, with a weak D call TRBD1 (6 bases). This CDR3 is built from 16 residues. Germline CDR1 reads LNHDA; CDR2 reads SQIVND (reference sequence). V was pared by 4 bases and J by 1 base, with 13 bases between. Written as DNA, the CDR3 is TGTGCCAGTAGTACACAGGGATCAGGAACTAATGAAAAACTGTTTTTT. Residues: CASSTQGSGTNEKLFF.

The table lists this clone with a few counts. The chain joins TRBV28 to TRBJ2-1, with 9 bases identical to TRBD1. This CDR3 has 16 amino acids. V shed 5 bases and J 6 bases; nucleotides not matched to a gene: 11. The germline CDR1 and CDR2 sequences are MDHEN and SYDVKM. CDR3 in DNA: TGTGCCAGCAGTAAGGTCGGGACAGGGACCCTCAATGAGCAGTTCTTC. Translation: CASSKVGTGTLNEQFF.

This clone came up a few times. This rearrangement joins TRBV7-9 to TRBJ1-4, with TRBD1 matching 12 bases. Per germline, CDR1 SEHNR and CDR2 FQNEAQ (reference sequence). The trim removed 4 bases at V and 7 bases at J, leaving 7 bases unmatched. The CDR3 has 16 amino acids. CDR3 bases: TGTGCCAGCAGCTGGCCGGGACAGGGGGCGCGTGAAAAACTGTTTTTT. Its translation is CASSWPGQGAREKLFF.

This clone was recorded once. CDR3 bases: TGTGCCAGCAGTGAATCCTTGGGACAGGGGGGTAAGAGTGGTGAAGCTTTCTTT. As protein: CASSESLGQGGKSGEAFF. The V call is TRBV25-1, the J call TRBJ1-1; 11 bases fit TRBD1. The junction had 14 bases not matched to a gene; V was cut back by 1 base and J by 7 bases. The CDR3 sequence is 18 residues long. Germline CDR1 and CDR2: MGHDK and SYGVNS.

The rearrangement uses TRBV6-5 and TRBJ1-5, with 7 bases aligning to TRBD1. The V segment lost 6 bases and the J segment 4 bases; nucleotides outside the gene matches: 3. The germline CDR1 and CDR2 sequences are MNHEY and SVGAGI. The CDR3 totals 13 residues. In nucleotides, the CDR3 is TGTGCCAGCAGAAAGACAGGGAATCAGCCCCAGCATTTT. Residues: CASRKTGNQPQHF.

This clone was seen only a few times. The rearrangement joins TRBV28 to TRBJ1-1; 7 nucleotides line up with TRBD1. Germline lookup yields CDR1 MDHEN and CDR2 SYDVKM. V was clipped by 4 bases and J by 3 bases; unmatched bases: 8. CDR3 length: 15 amino acids. Written as DNA, the CDR3 is TGTGCCAGCAGTTCCTCCGGGACAGCGCACACTGAAGCTTTCTTT. Translated: CASSSSGTAHTEAFF.

The gene calls are TRBV4-3 and TRBJ1-2; maybe TRBD1 (5 bases). V shed 1 base and J shed 2 bases, with 20 bases lying between them. The V gene's germline CDR1 is LGHNA and CDR2 YSLEER. This CDR3 comprises 18 residues. Here the CDR3 DNA reads TGCGCCAGCAGCCAAGGGGGGGGACCCCTCTTCGCGAACTATGGCTACACCTTC. Translating it yields CASSQGGGPLFANYGYTF.

The V and J genes are TRBV9 and TRBJ1-1; D gene unclear. The V gene's germline CDR1 is SGDLS and CDR2 YYNGEE. Trimming cost V 4 bases and J 5 bases, with 15 bases left between them. This CDR3 spans 14 amino acids. The DNA for the CDR3 is TGTGCCAGCAGCCCCCGCGGGCCTCGAACTGAAGCTTTCTTT. Amino acid sequence: CASSPRGPRTEAFF.

The rearrangement joins TRBV9 to TRBJ2-1, with D possibly TRBD2 on 5 matching bases. Germline CDR1 and CDR2: SGDLS and YYNGEE. Trimming stripped 0 bases from V and 2 bases from J, with 9 bases between. The CDR3 is made up of 15 amino acids. The CDR3 region is CASSVGGRPYNEQFF. For the CDR3, the DNA is TGTGCCAGCAGCGTAGGAGGGAGACCCTACAATGAGCAGTTCTTC.

This clone was found a few times. The CDR3 reads CASSYPGQNYGYTF. The CDR3 bases are TGTGCCAGTAGCTACCCGGGACAGAACTATGGCTACACCTTC. This chain joins TRBV19 and TRBJ1-2; 7 bases agree with TRBD1. Germline V gives CDR1 LNHDA, CDR2 SQIVND (reference sequence). V shed 6 bases and J 2 bases; nucleotides not matched to a gene: 6. The CDR3 is 14 amino acids.

This clone turned up a few times. This rearrangement joins TRBV7-2 to TRBJ2-7, with D possibly matching TRBD1 (6 bases). The length of the CDR3 is 15 residues. V gave up 2 bases and J gave up 3 bases, with 14 bases separating them. In germline, CDR1 is SGHTA, CDR2 FQGNSA. The CDR3, as DNA: TGTGCCAGCAGCTTAAATGGGGACAAGTACTACGAGCAGTACTTC. This gives the protein CASSLNGDKYYEQYF.

This sequence joins TRBV19 and TRBJ1-4; D not resolved. Germline V gene data show CDR1 as LNHDA and CDR2 as SQIVND (reference sequence). Trimming stripped 2 bases from V and 8 bases from J, with 12 bases between. The length of the CDR3 is 14 residues. CDR3 sequence: CASSINLSTEKLFF. The CDR3 DNA sequence: TGTGCCAGTAGTATAAATCTGAGTACGGAAAAACTGTTTTTT.

Only a few counts were recorded for this clone. In DNA form, the CDR3 reads TGCGCCAGCAGCTCAGGTGTTAGCGCCCAAGAGACCCAGTACTTC. This sequence encodes CASSSGVSAQETQYF. This chain uses TRBV5-1 with TRBJ2-5, with D perhaps TRBD2 (5 bases). CDR3 length: 15 residues. Germline V gene data show CDR1 as SGHRS and CDR2 as YFSETQ. The ends were cut back, 3 bases at V and 1 base at J, with 13 bases in the middle.

This clone appeared a few times. The chain combines TRBV7-2 with TRBJ1-1; tentative D call: TRBD1 (5 bases). This CDR3 region has 14 residues. In germline, CDR1 is SGHTA, CDR2 FQGNSA. V lost 1 base to trimming and J lost 7 bases, with 13 bases between them. This CDR3 is CASSLGGGPREAFF. The CDR3 DNA reads TGTGCCAGCAGCTTAGGGGGGGGTCCCCGTGAAGCTTTCTTT.

The rearrangement uses TRBV7-2 and TRBJ2-2; 8 bases agree with TRBD1. This CDR3 contains 15 residues. The germline gives CDR1 SGHTA, CDR2 FQGNSA. The V segment lost 5 bases and the J segment 1 base; nucleotides outside the gene matches: 3. CDR3 protein: CASSTGQGNTGELFF. The DNA of the CDR3 is TGTGCCAGCAGCACCGGACAGGGGAACACCGGGGAGCTGTTTTTT. Full variable domain (outside the CDR3, taken from reference TRBV7-2 and TRBJ2-2): GAGVSQSPSNKVTEKGKDVELRCDPISGHTALYWYRQSLGQGLEFLIYFQGNSAPDKSGLPSDRFSAERTGGSVSTLTIQRTQQEDSAVYLCASSTGQGNTGELFFGEGSRLTVL.

This clone showed up just a few times. V gene TRBV15 combines with J gene TRBJ2-7; 8 bases match TRBD2. V lost 0 bases and J lost 2; bases outside the gene matches: 12. The CDR3 has 18 residues. Germline CDR1 is LNHNV and CDR2 is YYDKDF (reference sequence). The CDR3 region is CATSRDSTGRVSTYEQYF. The CDR3 DNA sequence: TGTGCCACCAGCAGAGATTCCACCGGGAGGGTATCAACCTACGAGCAGTACTTC.

This CDR3 is CASSFAGTGRGEQYF. CDR3 nucleotide sequence: TGTGCCAGCAGTTTCGCCGGGACAGGGAGGGGAGAGCAGTACTTC. This chain joins TRBV28 and TRBJ2-7, with 9 bases identical to TRBD1. Germline V lookup: CDR1 MDHEN, CDR2 SYDVKM. J was trimmed by 7 bases and V by 3 bases; bases with no gene match: 10. The CDR3 length is 15 residues.

This clone was seen more than once but under ten times. The CDR3 sequence: CASSDPFWGGNTEAFF. Here the CDR3 DNA reads TGTGCCAGCAGCGACCCTTTCTGGGGCGGGAACACTGAAGCTTTCTTT. The chain uses TRBV9 and TRBJ1-1; D perhaps matches TRBD1 (5 bases). Between the trimmed V and J ends, which lost 3 bases and 1 base, there was a span of 16 bases. Per the germline V gene, CDR1 is SGDLS and CDR2 is YYNGEE. This CDR3 contains 16 residues.

The chain combines TRBV14 with TRBJ2-5; D unresolved. CDR1 and CDR2 from the germline V gene are SGHDN and FVKESK. There are 13 residues in the CDR3. V dropped 1 base and J dropped 4 bases, with 7 bases sitting between them. The CDR3 DNA sequence: TGTGCCAGCAGCCAAGGACGCGGAGAGACCCAGTACTTC. Its protein is CASSQGRGETQYF.

This clone was seen only a few times. V is TRBV28 and J is TRBJ2-7; D may be TRBD2 (7 bases). CDR1 is MDHEN and CDR2 is SYDVKM in the germline V gene. This CDR3 comprises 13 residues. The germline V and J ends were trimmed by 7 bases and 2 bases, with 12 bases remaining between them. The DNA for the CDR3 is TGTGCCAGCATCGCGGGGGCGACCTACGAGCAGTACTTC. Its protein product is CASIAGATYEQYF.

The rearrangement links TRBV30 to TRBJ2-7; D unclear. The germline V gene has CDR1 GTSNPN and CDR2 SVGIG (reference sequence). There are 12 residues in the CDR3. The V end lost 3 bases, the J end lost 7 bases, and 13 bases lay between the germline ends. CDR3 nucleotide sequence: TGTGCCTGGAGAGTCCGGATCGGGGAGCAGTACTTC. Translating gives CAWRVRIGEQYF.

The rearrangement uses TRBV9 and TRBJ2-7; TRBD1 agrees at 11 bases. V shed 6 bases and J 4 bases; nucleotides not matched to a gene: 15. The CDR3 runs 17 residues. In germline, CDR1 is SGDLS, CDR2 YYNGEE. The CDR3 spells CASTVKTGQGVWYEQYF. The CDR3 DNA is TGTGCCAGCACCGTGAAAACGGGACAGGGGGTTTGGTACGAGCAGTACTTC.

This chain uses TRBV2 with TRBJ2-2; possibly TRBD2 for D (6 bases). Trimming took off 5 bases at V and 4 bases at J, with 14 bases between the two ends. This CDR3 is built from 15 residues. The V gene's germline CDR1 is SNHLY and CDR2 FYNNEI. This chain's CDR3 is CASSYRTIGTGELFF. The CDR3 bases are TGTGCCAGCAGTTATAGGACTATCGGCACCGGGGAGCTGTTTTTT.

The J gene is TRBJ2-7, the V gene TRBV7-2; a possible D gene is TRBD2 (5 bases). The CDR3 consists of 14 residues. The germline CDR1 and CDR2 sequences are SGHTA and FQGNSA. Trimming took off 5 bases at V and 3 bases at J, with 14 bases between the two ends. This CDR3 is CASSVDRGRYEQYF. CDR3 in DNA: TGTGCCAGCAGCGTAGACCGCGGGCGCTACGAGCAGTACTTC.

This chain uses TRBV19 with TRBJ2-3; maybe TRBD2 (5 bases). Between the trimmed V and J ends, which lost 3 bases and 3 bases, there was a span of 13 bases. CDR1 is LNHDA and CDR2 is SQIVND in the germline V gene (reference sequence). This CDR3 has 15 residues. DNA for the CDR3: TGTGCCAGTAGTATCCCGGCCGGGATGACAGATACGCAGTATTTT. Amino acid sequence: CASSIPAGMTDTQYF.

This clone was seen a few times. The V gene is TRBV29-1, the J gene TRBJ2-5; maybe TRBD2 (5 bases). CDR3 size: 14 residues. Trimming cost V 3 bases and J 5 bases, with 16 bases left between them. Germline V gene sequence: CDR1 SQVTM, CDR2 ANQGSEA. The CDR3 loop is CSVDTLAQGETQYF. CDR3 DNA: TGCAGCGTTGATACCCTAGCCCAAGGGGAGACCCAGTACTTC.

This rearrangement joins TRBV5-1 to TRBJ2-3; possible D gene TRBD1, 5 bases. V was clipped by 0 bases and J by 1 base, with 9 bases between them. The length of the CDR3 is 15 residues. Germline lookup yields CDR1 SGHRS and CDR2 YFSETQ. CDR3 in amino acids: CASSLGTPRTDTQYF. CDR3 nucleotides: TGCGCCAGCAGCTTGGGGACACCACGCACAGATACGCAGTATTTT.

The chain combines TRBV7-9 with TRBJ2-7; 7 bases agree with TRBD2. The CDR3 runs 16 residues. The V segment lost 0 bases and the J segment 0 bases; nucleotides outside the gene matches: 5. Germline CDR1 reads SEHNR; CDR2 reads FQNEAQ (reference sequence). Here the CDR3 reads CASSLAASGSSYEQYF. CDR3 DNA: TGTGCCAGCAGCTTAGCTGCTAGCGGAAGCTCCTACGAGCAGTACTTC.

The table lists this clone with a few counts. This rearrangement joins TRBV9 to TRBJ2-3; D uncertain. The V gene lost 0 bases and the J gene lost 4 bases, with 9 bases spanning the gap. This CDR3 is 14 amino acids long. The germline CDR1 and CDR2 sequences are SGDLS and YYNGEE. The DNA of the CDR3 is TGTGCCAGCAGCGTAGGGCTAGTTTCAGATACGCAGTATTTT. Its translation is CASSVGLVSDTQYF.

The gene calls are TRBV6-5 and TRBJ1-3; maybe TRBD1 (5 bases). The germline V and J ends were trimmed by 5 bases and 0 bases, with 5 bases remaining between them. The V gene's germline CDR1 is MNHEY and CDR2 SVGAGI. The CDR3 length is 13 residues. The DNA of the CDR3 is TGTGCCAGCAGTAGGGGCTCTGGAAACACCATATATTTT. Translating it yields CASSRGSGNTIYF.